This TCR beta chain was captured in a study of T-cell reconstitution after alpha-beta-depleted transplantation in children. This clonotype was recorded many times. The authors prepared the TCRbeta library with unique molecular identifiers. TCRdb re-analysed the PCR reads in MiXCR, keeping a single row per CDR3 protein. The repertoire holds tens of thousands of distinct CDR3 sequences, with 4.9% as singletons. The sample consisted of PBMCs, mostly from graft donor cells, taken 180 days after TCRalphabeta/CD19-depleted stem cell transplant. This receptor was obtained from a boy in the first two years of life who had a stem cell transplant for acute myeloid leukemia, so the T cells may come from the graft donor.

The CDR3 spells CASSPRDSNTGELFF. CDR3 bases: TGTGCCAGCAGCCCCCGGGACTCCAACACCGGGGAGCTGTTTTTT. The gene calls are TRBV3-1 and TRBJ2-2, with D tentatively TRBD2 (6 bases). The CDR3 loop spans 15 amino acids. V was pared by 4 bases and J by 2 bases, with 11 bases between. Germline V CDR1 and CDR2: LGHDT, YNNKEL (reference sequence).